This T cell receptor beta chain was recorded in a study of PD-L1 blockade in urothelial cancer. Study-wide context: T cells numbered a median of approximately 150,000 in the blood samples. Broader study findings: Below-median TCR clonality that was measured in pretreatment blood predicted better survival.

The ends were cut back, 1 base at V and 8 bases at J, with 11 bases in the middle. This CDR3 contains 14 residues. CDR1 and CDR2 from the germline V gene are MGHDK and SYGVNS. A single count supports this clone. Its antigen is unidentified. Clones were read by immunoSEQ multiplex PCR, and TCRdb kept only the in-frame ones, dropping some. The sample shows 45,000 to 50,000 clones, more than 80% of them seen only once. Specified time point: peripheral blood 6 weeks after treatment start. This receptor was identified in a man in his 70s with urothelial cancer. This material consisted of PBMCs, taken around atezolizumab (anti-PD-L1) treatment. The genes are TRBV25-1 and TRBJ1-4; D uncertain. CDR3 in amino acids: CASSEFSALEKLFF. The CDR3 DNA is TGTGCCAGCAGTGAATTTAGTGCTTTGGAAAAACTGTTTTTT.